These T cell receptor beta chains were read from a single sample in a study of graft-versus-host responses after intestinal transplantation. Assay used: immunoSEQ multiplex PCR; TCRdb lists only in-frame clones, some missing. Here the sample spans 12,000 to 15,000 clones, 74% being singletons. The starting material was ileum tissue, obtained 16 days after intestinal transplant. The receptors originated from a human patient who received an intestinal transplant, so some T cells may come from the graft donor. Each CDR3 is given with its conserved first and last residue. Each record gives: D gene, V gene, clone size, J gene, CDR3 DNA, CDR3 protein. The D gene is left open where the match is weak. For some rows the clone size is stated as once, few or many, or as a class when expanded; others skip it.

d_gene: TRBD1
v_gene: TRBV7-9
abundance: -
j_gene: TRBJ1-2
CDR3nt: TGTGCCAGCAGTCCCGACAGGGTGGGTGGCTACACCTTC
CDR3aa: CASSPDRVGGYTF

d_gene: TRBD2
v_gene: TRBV4-1
abundance: -
j_gene: TRBJ2-7
CDR3nt: TGCGCCAGCAGCCAAGCCTCTGGACTAGCGGGGTACTACGAGCAGTACTTC
CDR3aa: CASSQASGLAGYYEQYF

d_gene: -
v_gene: TRBV6-5
abundance: -
j_gene: TRBJ1-2
CDR3nt: TGTGCCAGCAGTGAAATCGGTGGTTATGGCTACACCTTC
CDR3aa: CASSEIGGYGYTF

d_gene: TRBD1
v_gene: TRBV5-1
abundance: -
j_gene: TRBJ1-3
CDR3nt: TGCGCCAGCAGCTCGGGACAGGGAAACACCATATATTTT
CDR3aa: CASSSGQGNTIYF

d_gene: -
v_gene: TRBV10-2
abundance: -
j_gene: TRBJ2-7
CDR3nt: TGCGCCAGCAGTGAGTCGTTTCCCAGGGCCTACGAGCAGTACTTC
CDR3aa: CASSESFPRAYEQYF

d_gene: TRBD2
v_gene: TRBV10-3
abundance: few
j_gene: TRBJ2-1
CDR3nt: TGTGCCATCAGTGAGGGGCCTAGCGGTTACAATGAGCAGTTCTTC
CDR3aa: CAISEGPSGYNEQFF

d_gene: TRBD1
v_gene: TRBV6-5
abundance: -
j_gene: TRBJ1-2
CDR3nt: TGTGCCAGCTCAATCGGACAGGGGGCCGGTTATGGCTACACCTTC
CDR3aa: CASSIGQGAGYGYTF

d_gene: TRBD2
v_gene: TRBV9
abundance: few
j_gene: TRBJ2-7
CDR3nt: TGTGCCAGCAGCGTAGGCCCAGCGGGGATCTACGAGCAGTACTTC
CDR3aa: CASSVGPAGIYEQYF

d_gene: TRBD1
v_gene: TRBV5-1
abundance: -
j_gene: TRBJ2-1
CDR3nt: TGCGCCAGCAGTTCCGACAGGGACGACGGGAATGAGCAGTTCTTC
CDR3aa: CASSSDRDDGNEQFF

d_gene: TRBD2
v_gene: TRBV19
abundance: -
j_gene: TRBJ2-3
CDR3nt: TGTGCCAGTGGCACTAGCGGGATGAGTGCAGATACGCAGTATTTT
CDR3aa: CASGTSGMSADTQYF

d_gene: -
v_gene: TRBV6-5
abundance: -
j_gene: TRBJ1-5
CDR3nt: TGTGCCAGCAGTTACTCGCGGGCAGGTAGCAATCAGCCCCAGCATTTT
CDR3aa: CASSYSRAGSNQPQHF

d_gene: -
v_gene: TRBV5-1
abundance: few
j_gene: TRBJ2-7
CDR3nt: TGCGCCAGCAGCTTCGCAGGGCTGGCCTACGAGCAGTACTTC
CDR3aa: CASSFAGLAYEQYF

d_gene: TRBD2
v_gene: TRBV11-2
abundance: -
j_gene: TRBJ2-7
CDR3nt: TGTGCCAGCAGCTTCGCGGGGGTTTATTACGAGCAGTACTTC
CDR3aa: CASSFAGVYYEQYF

d_gene: -
v_gene: TRBV10-1
abundance: once
j_gene: TRBJ2-1
CDR3nt: TGCGCCAGCAGTGCCCAACTAGCCCACAATGAGCAGTTCTTC
CDR3aa: CASSAQLAHNEQFF

d_gene: TRBD2
v_gene: TRBV27
abundance: -
j_gene: TRBJ2-1
CDR3nt: TGTGCCAGCAGTTTAATCCCCCTTACTAGCGGGAGAAATGAGCAGTTCTTC
CDR3aa: CASSLIPLTSGRNEQFF

d_gene: -
v_gene: TRBV14
abundance: -
j_gene: TRBJ1-2
CDR3nt: TGTGCCAGCAGCCAAGATTGCCCACGGAGGAAGTCTGGCTACACCTTC
CDR3aa: CASSQDCPRRKSGYTF

d_gene: TRBD1
v_gene: TRBV6-5
abundance: few
j_gene: TRBJ2-5
CDR3nt: TGTGCCAGCAGCCCGGGACAGGTGGAGACCCAGTACTTC
CDR3aa: CASSPGQVETQYF

d_gene: TRBD1
v_gene: TRBV10-1
abundance: -
j_gene: TRBJ2-3
CDR3nt: TGCGCCAGCAGTCCACAGGGGTCGGGGGATACGCAGTATTTT
CDR3aa: CASSPQGSGDTQYF

d_gene: -
v_gene: TRBV5-6
abundance: medium-sized
j_gene: TRBJ2-7
CDR3nt: TGTGCCAGCAGCTTGAGAAGCCTCGAGCAGTACTTC
CDR3aa: CASSLRSLEQYF

d_gene: TRBD2
v_gene: TRBV5-6
abundance: once
j_gene: TRBJ2-2
CDR3nt: TGTGCCAGCAGCTTTACCCCCAGACTAGCGGGTCCGACCGGGGAGCTGTTTTTT
CDR3aa: CASSFTPRLAGPTGELFF

d_gene: TRBD1
v_gene: TRBV28
abundance: -
j_gene: TRBJ1-1
CDR3nt: TGTGCCAGCAGTTTTAGGGACAGGGACTGGAACACTGAAGCTTTCTTT
CDR3aa: CASSFRDRDWNTEAFF

d_gene: -
v_gene: TRBV5-6
abundance: few
j_gene: TRBJ1-2
CDR3nt: TGTGCCAGCAGCTTACCTCTGACAGCTACTCGCGGCTACACCTTC
CDR3aa: CASSLPLTATRGYTF

d_gene: -
v_gene: TRBV21-1
abundance: -
j_gene: TRBJ2-7
CDR3nt: TGTGCCAGCAGCAAAGCGCGCGGACAGGGGAGGGAGCGGGAGCGCTACGAGCAGTACTTC
CDR3aa: CASSKARGQGRERERYEQYF

d_gene: TRBD2
v_gene: TRBV4-1
abundance: -
j_gene: TRBJ2-5
CDR3nt: TGCGCCAGCAGGGAGAGACTAGCGGGGTACCAAGAGACCCAGTACTTC
CDR3aa: CASRERLAGYQETQYF

d_gene: -
v_gene: TRBV29-1
abundance: -
j_gene: TRBJ2-3
CDR3nt: TGCAGCGTTGATATCAGGGTTGGCACAGATACGCAGTATTTT
CDR3aa: CSVDIRVGTDTQYF

d_gene: TRBD1
v_gene: TRBV27
abundance: -
j_gene: TRBJ2-1
CDR3nt: TGTGCCAGCAGTATAACACAGGGGACTGAGCAGTTCTTC
CDR3aa: CASSITQGTEQFF

d_gene: TRBD1
v_gene: TRBV4-1
abundance: -
j_gene: TRBJ2-7
CDR3nt: TGCGCCAGCAGCCAATACAGGGGGCGCGAGCAGTACTTC
CDR3aa: CASSQYRGREQYF

d_gene: TRBD1
v_gene: TRBV4-1
abundance: -
j_gene: TRBJ2-7
CDR3nt: TGCGCCAGCAGCCACGATGGACAGGGGTTGAACGAGCAGTACTTC
CDR3aa: CASSHDGQGLNEQYF

d_gene: -
v_gene: TRBV4-1
abundance: few
j_gene: TRBJ1-4
CDR3nt: TGCGCCAGCAGCCAAGCTATCGGAGGGCTGTTTTTT
CDR3aa: CASSQAIGGLFF

d_gene: TRBD1
v_gene: TRBV4-3
abundance: -
j_gene: TRBJ1-2
CDR3nt: TGCGCCAGCAGCCAAGGGACAGGGCTTAACTATGGCTACACCTTC
CDR3aa: CASSQGTGLNYGYTF

d_gene: -
v_gene: TRBV4-2
abundance: few
j_gene: TRBJ1-2
CDR3nt: TGTGCCAGCAGCTCTAGTTACCTGGGGCTCTATGGCTACACCTTC
CDR3aa: CASSSSYLGLYGYTF

d_gene: -
v_gene: TRBV5-6
abundance: few
j_gene: TRBJ2-7
CDR3nt: TGTGCCAGCAGCTTAATTCAGGGCCAAGCCTCCGAGCAGTACTTC
CDR3aa: CASSLIQGQASEQYF

d_gene: -
v_gene: TRBV9
abundance: -
j_gene: TRBJ1-1
CDR3nt: TGTGCCAGCAAAAAGGGGGAAAACACTGAAGCTTTCTTT
CDR3aa: CASKKGENTEAFF

d_gene: -
v_gene: TRBV27
abundance: -
j_gene: TRBJ2-2
CDR3nt: TGTGCCAGCAGTCTTCAAACAGGGTCCACCGGGGAGCTGTTTTTT
CDR3aa: CASSLQTGSTGELFF

d_gene: TRBD2
v_gene: TRBV6-1
abundance: -
j_gene: TRBJ2-7
CDR3nt: TGTGCCAGCACCTATGGACTAGCGGACTACGAGCAGTACTTC
CDR3aa: CASTYGLADYEQYF

d_gene: TRBD1
v_gene: TRBV30
abundance: -
j_gene: TRBJ2-7
CDR3nt: TGTGCCTGGAGTGGGGACAGCTACGAGCAGTACTTC
CDR3aa: CAWSGDSYEQYF

d_gene: TRBD1
v_gene: TRBV30
abundance: few
j_gene: TRBJ1-5
CDR3nt: TGTGCCTGGAGTGCGGGCCCAGGGGGAAATCAGCCCCAGCATTTT
CDR3aa: CAWSAGPGGNQPQHF

d_gene: -
v_gene: TRBV28
abundance: -
j_gene: TRBJ2-1
CDR3nt: TGTGCCAGCAGTTCATTGGTCCCAGGGTCCTACAATGAGCAGTTCTTC
CDR3aa: CASSSLVPGSYNEQFF

d_gene: TRBD2
v_gene: TRBV11-3
abundance: -
j_gene: TRBJ2-1
CDR3nt: TGTGCCAGCAGCTTAGGGAACATAGCGGGGGTATCCTACAATGAGCAGTTCTTC
CDR3aa: CASSLGNIAGVSYNEQFF

d_gene: TRBD2
v_gene: TRBV9
abundance: once
j_gene: TRBJ2-1
CDR3nt: TGTGCCAGCAGCACTAGCGGGGGGGCCTCAGTTGAGCAGTTCTTC
CDR3aa: CASSTSGGASVEQFF

d_gene: TRBD1
v_gene: TRBV18
abundance: -
j_gene: TRBJ2-1
CDR3nt: TGTGCCAGCTCACCAAGACAGGGAGTCTACAATGAGCAGTTCTTC
CDR3aa: CASSPRQGVYNEQFF

d_gene: TRBD1
v_gene: TRBV5-1
abundance: -
j_gene: TRBJ1-6
CDR3nt: TGCGCCAGCAGCTTAACGGGACAGGGGGCACCCCTCCACTTT
CDR3aa: CASSLTGQGAPLHF

d_gene: -
v_gene: TRBV4-1
abundance: -
j_gene: TRBJ1-4
CDR3nt: TGCGCCAGCAGCCAAGGAGGGTTCAATGAAAAACTGTTTTTT
CDR3aa: CASSQGGFNEKLFF

d_gene: -
v_gene: TRBV5-1
abundance: -
j_gene: TRBJ1-4
CDR3nt: TGCGCCAGCAGCTTGCAGACAGCCAGGGATGAAAAACTGTTTTTT
CDR3aa: CASSLQTARDEKLFF

d_gene: TRBD2
v_gene: TRBV7-9
abundance: -
j_gene: TRBJ2-7
CDR3nt: TGTGCCAGCAGCTTTAGGGCTAGCGGGGGGGCCCAGTCCTACGAGCAGTACTTC
CDR3aa: CASSFRASGGAQSYEQYF

d_gene: -
v_gene: TRBV29-1
abundance: -
j_gene: TRBJ2-3
CDR3nt: TGCAGCGGCCTAGTCGGGGCAGATACGCAGTATTTT
CDR3aa: CSGLVGADTQYF

d_gene: -
v_gene: TRBV27
abundance: -
j_gene: TRBJ2-7
CDR3nt: TGTGCCAGTGGGCCGGCAGAGAGGGTAACGGTGCAGTACTTC
CDR3aa: CASGPAERVTVQYF

d_gene: -
v_gene: TRBV4-1
abundance: -
j_gene: TRBJ2-2
CDR3nt: TGCGCCAGCAGCCATCCCGGCGGAAGGCTAGCGAGGACCGGGGAGCTGTTTTTT
CDR3aa: CASSHPGGRLARTGELFF

d_gene: TRBD2
v_gene: TRBV7-8
abundance: -
j_gene: TRBJ2-2
CDR3nt: TGTGCCAGCAGCTTAGCGGAGCGGGGGGGCGGCGGGGAGCTGTTTTTT
CDR3aa: CASSLAERGGGGELFF

d_gene: -
v_gene: TRBV28
abundance: -
j_gene: TRBJ2-2
CDR3nt: TGTGCCAGCAGTTTTCTAGCGTACACCGGGGAGCTGTTTTTT
CDR3aa: CASSFLAYTGELFF

d_gene: -
v_gene: TRBV4-1
abundance: once
j_gene: TRBJ1-2
CDR3nt: TGCGCCAGCAGCCAAGATCGAGCTAGAAGGGGAGGGCGGGCCTATGGCTACACCTTC
CDR3aa: CASSQDRARRGGRAYGYTF

d_gene: TRBD2
v_gene: TRBV6-6
abundance: -
j_gene: TRBJ2-1
CDR3nt: TGTGCCAGCAGGTCCCCTAGCGGTGGATCCAATGAGCAGTTCTTC
CDR3aa: CASRSPSGGSNEQFF